This entry describes one T cell receptor beta chain. Clones were read by immunoSEQ multiplex PCR, and TCRdb kept only the in-frame ones, dropping some. The sample lists around 15,000 clones, around four fifths occurring once. Collection of blood occurred at baseline, at cycle 4 day 1, and at cycle 7 day 1. The data originate from a study of OX40 agonist ivuxolimab in advanced cancers. Study overall: Dose-escalation subjects each had hepatocellular carcinoma, melanoma, renal cell or head and neck cancer.

Trimming removed 0 bases from V and 7 bases from J; junction bases left unmatched: 6. The CDR3 is made up of 15 amino acids. Germline V lookup: CDR1 SGHVT, CDR2 SQSDAQ. The sample here was CD4+ or CD8+ T cells sorted from blood, taken in a trial of the OX40 agonist ivuxolimab. The J gene is TRBJ1-5, the V gene TRBV7-4; 7 bases agree with TRBD1. The clonotype was recovered from an adult with an advanced solid tumor such as melanoma, head and neck, liver or kidney cancer. CDR3: CASSLAHRGDQPQHF. CDR3 coding DNA: TGTGCCAGCAGCTTAGCGCACAGGGGAGACCAGCCCCAGCATTTT.